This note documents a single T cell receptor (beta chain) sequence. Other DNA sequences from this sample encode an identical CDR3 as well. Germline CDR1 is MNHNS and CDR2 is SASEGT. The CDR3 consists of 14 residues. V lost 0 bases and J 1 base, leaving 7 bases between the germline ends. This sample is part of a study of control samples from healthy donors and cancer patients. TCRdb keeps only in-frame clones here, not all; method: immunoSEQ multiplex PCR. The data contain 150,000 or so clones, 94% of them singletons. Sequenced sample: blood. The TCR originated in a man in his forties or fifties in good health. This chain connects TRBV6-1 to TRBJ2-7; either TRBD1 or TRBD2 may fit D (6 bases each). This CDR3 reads CASSEAGGSYEQYF. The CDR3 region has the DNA TGTGCCAGCAGTGAAGCAGGGGGGTCCTACGAGCAGTACTTC.